The T cell receptor (beta chain) under discussion was sequenced for a study of cytomegalovirus exposure and HLA in healthy donors. The trim removed 1 base at V and 8 bases at J, leaving 8 bases unmatched. CDR3 length equals 14 residues. In germline, CDR1 is MNHNS, CDR2 SASEGT. A multiplex PCR was run with 60 Vbeta primers and 13 Jbeta primers. Assay: immunoSEQ multiplex PCR; the TCRdb copy retains only in-frame clones and omits some. Of around 130,000 clones listed, roughly 77% are singletons. The chain combines TRBV6-1 with TRBJ2-7; the match to TRBD2 covers 7 bases. The sample was PBMCs. This clonotype was obtained from a man younger than 45 in good health and CMV-seronegative. This CDR3 is CASSEGIGREKQYF. DNA for the CDR3: TGTGCCAGCAGTGAAGGTATAGGGAGGGAAAAGCAGTACTTC.